Each of the 30 T cell receptor beta chains below was sequenced from the same sample in a study of cytomegalovirus exposure and HLA in healthy donors. Both 60 Vbeta primers and 13 Jbeta primers went into the PCR. Produced via immunoSEQ multiplex PCR; TCRdb's table is partial and in-frame only. The table includes approximately 130,000 clones, 70% to 80% detected once. The sample was PBMCs. Source of these receptors: a man aged 50-59 years in good health and CMV-seronegative.

The chain is built from TRBV27 and TRBJ2-3; 8 bases match TRBD1. Germline lookup yields CDR1 MNHEY and CDR2 SMNVEV (reference sequence). Germline trimming cut 5 bases from V and 0 bases from J; bases unmatched to any gene: 4. This CDR3 region has 15 residues. In DNA form, the CDR3 reads TGTGCCAGCAGTACCAGGGGGCGAAGCACAGATACGCAGTATTTT. Amino acids: CASSTRGRSTDTQYF.

A few counts support this clone. The CDR3 DNA is TGTGCCAGCAGTTTGGGCAGGGTAGGCACTGAAGCTTTCTTT. Translated: CASSLGRVGTEAFF. V usage is TRBV28 and J usage is TRBJ1-1, with D tentatively TRBD1 (5 bases). The CDR3 contains 14 residues. Germline values: CDR1 MDHEN, CDR2 SYDVKM. Trimming cost V 3 bases and J 4 bases, with 12 bases left between them.

The chain couples TRBV19 to TRBJ2-1; D gene uncertain. V lost 6 bases and J 12 bases, leaving 18 bases between the germline ends. This CDR3 region has 13 residues. CDR1 is LNHDA, CDR2 SQIVND, per germline (reference sequence). This CDR3 is CASSKYSGQVQFF. The CDR3 bases are TGTGCCAGTAGCAAGTACTCGGGTCAAGTGCAGTTCTTC.

This chain joins TRBV7-2 and TRBJ2-7; tentatively, D is TRBD1 (5 bases). CDR3 length equals 15 residues. Germline CDR1 is SGHTA and CDR2 is FQGNSA. V dropped 2 bases and J dropped 3 bases, with 14 bases sitting between them. CDR3: CASSLRPSGNYEQYF. The CDR3 nucleotides are TGTGCCAGCAGCTTACGACCCTCAGGGAACTACGAGCAGTACTTC.

The chain links TRBV5-1 to TRBJ2-7, with D tentatively TRBD2 (5 bases). Germline CDR1 SGHRS, CDR2 YFSETQ. The ends were cut back, 5 bases at V and 3 bases at J, with 9 bases in the middle. The CDR3 length is 12 residues. The CDR3 DNA is TGCGCCAGCAGTGAGGGCGTCTACGAGCAGTACTTC. Residues: CASSEGVYEQYF.

This clone was detected only a few times. The CDR3 is CASSGGQGLAEQYF. The CDR3 bases are TGTGCCAGCAGTGGGGGACAGGGTCTCGCCGAGCAGTACTTC. V is TRBV6-1 and J is TRBJ2-7; 9 nucleotides align to TRBD1. The CDR3 has 14 amino acids. V gave up 4 bases and J gave up 6 bases; unmatched junction bases: 7. Germline V gene data show CDR1 as MNHNS and CDR2 as SASEGT.

The V and J genes are TRBV28 and TRBJ1-4; D unclear. CDR3 size: 14 residues. CDR1 and CDR2 (germline): MDHEN, SYDVKM. Trimming shortened V by 1 base and J by 4 bases, and 7 bases separated the two germline ends. The CDR3 loop is CASSLYTYNEKLFF. The DNA of the CDR3 is TGTGCCAGCAGTTTATACACATATAATGAAAAACTGTTTTTT.

This rearrangement joins TRBV6-6 to TRBJ2-3, with TRBD2 as a possible D gene (5 bases). The germline V gene has CDR1 MNHNY and CDR2 SVGAGI (reference sequence). The CDR3 runs to 14 residues. Trimming left V 1 base short and J 4 bases short, with 9 bases between. Here the CDR3 DNA reads TGTGCCAGCAGTTACTGGGGAGTGGCAGATACGCAGTATTTT. This translates into CASSYWGVADTQYF.

This clone was found a few times. The V and J genes are TRBV5-1 and TRBJ1-1; 7 bases match TRBD1. Trimming removed 3 bases from V and 1 base from J; junction bases left unmatched: 3. CDR3 length equals 14 residues. CDR1 and CDR2 (germline): SGHRS, YFSETQ. The CDR3 DNA reads TGCGCCAGCAGCTCGACAGGGAGGAACACTGAAGCTTTCTTT. Translation gives CASSSTGRNTEAFF.

V usage is TRBV28 and J usage is TRBJ1-2, with D possibly being TRBD1 (6 bases). With 5 bases removed from V and 0 bases from J, the gap between germline ends came to 10 bases. Germline CDR1 MDHEN, CDR2 SYDVKM. The CDR3 extends over 14 amino acids. CDR3 loop: CASSQGPPNYGYTF. CDR3 DNA: TGTGCCAGCAGTCAGGGGCCACCTAACTATGGCTACACCTTC.

This clone was seen once. The rearrangement joins TRBV4-1 to TRBJ2-2, with TRBD1 matching over 7 bases. J lost 0 bases, V lost 1 base, and 5 bases had no gene match. This CDR3 has 17 residues. Germline CDR1 MGHRA, CDR2 YSYEKL. CDR3 residues: CASSQVGTAPNTGELFF. The CDR3 DNA reads as TGCGCCAGCAGCCAAGTCGGGACAGCTCCGAACACCGGGGAGCTGTTTTTT.

The V gene is TRBV28, the J gene TRBJ2-2; 7 bases fit TRBD1. This CDR3 has 17 residues. The germline CDR1 and CDR2 sequences are MDHEN and SYDVKM. V shed 5 bases, J shed 2 bases, and the junction held 11 bases outside the gene matches. The CDR3 nucleotides are TGTGCCAGCAGTCCCCCCCGACAGGGCCTAAACACCGGGGAGCTGTTTTTT. This codes for CASSPPRQGLNTGELFF.

This sequence joins TRBV7-9 and TRBJ2-7; D gene ambiguous. The CDR3 spans 12 residues. Germline V CDR1 and CDR2: SEHNR, FQNEAQ (reference sequence). V was pared by 2 bases and J by 5 bases, with 7 bases between. The CDR3 coding sequence is TGTGCCAGCAGCTTATTAGATAACGAGCAGTACTTC. Amino acids: CASSLLDNEQYF.

This clone has just a few counts. The V call is TRBV13, the J call TRBJ2-7; 7 bases fit TRBD1. Germline CDR1 and CDR2: PRHDT and FYEKMQ (reference sequence). Trimming removed 8 bases from V and 2 bases from J; junction bases left unmatched: 18. The CDR3 has 17 residues. CDR3 bases: TGTGCCAGCGGATCGGGACAGTTGGGGGAGACTACCTACGAGCAGTACTTC. Translating gives CASGSGQLGETTYEQYF.

CDR3 DNA sequence: TGTGCCAGCAGTTCTTATGTCTACGAGCAGTACTTC. It codes for CASSSYVYEQYF. V and J are TRBV28 and TRBJ2-7, with D unresolved. The CDR3 has 12 amino acids. Trimming shortened V by 4 bases and J by 3 bases, and 7 bases separated the two germline ends. Germline assignment: CDR1 MDHEN and CDR2 SYDVKM.

This chain uses TRBV13 with TRBJ2-4, with D possibly TRBD1 on 5 matching bases. The CDR3 sequence is 16 residues long. CDR1 is PRHDT, CDR2 FYEKMQ, per germline (reference sequence). The ends were cut back, 0 bases at V and 4 bases at J, with 13 bases in the middle. The CDR3 DNA sequence: TGTGCCAGCAGCTTAGGGCAGGGCCCTTTTAAAAACATTCAGTACTTC. Its translation is CASSLGQGPFKNIQYF.

CDR3: CASSAAGLSGNTIYF. The CDR3 nucleotides read TGTGCCAGCAGTGCTGCAGGGCTTTCTGGAAACACCATATATTTT. The chain joins TRBV27 to TRBJ1-3; D is perhaps TRBD1 (5 bases). This CDR3 region has 15 residues. Germline CDR1 MNHEY, CDR2 SMNVEV (reference sequence). Trimming took 5 bases from V and 1 from J, leaving 12 bases between them.

J is TRBJ2-7 and V is TRBV19, with D perhaps matching TRBD1 (5 bases). V dropped 5 bases and J dropped 3 bases, with 14 bases sitting between them. Germline CDR1 is LNHDA and CDR2 is SQIVND (reference sequence). This CDR3 comprises 14 residues. The CDR3 here is CASSQGSGRYEQYF. CDR3 sequence (DNA): TGTGCCAGTAGTCAGGGTTCGGGCCGCTACGAGCAGTACTTC.

The chain links TRBV19 to TRBJ1-2, with D possibly matching TRBD1 (6 bases). The V gene's germline CDR1 is LNHDA and CDR2 SQIVND (reference sequence). V lost 6 bases, J lost 4 bases, and 12 bases lay in between. The CDR3 contains 13 residues. Here the CDR3 DNA reads TGTGCCAGTAGCAAGACAGGACCCTATGGCTACACCTTC. Translated, it gives CASSKTGPYGYTF.

This rearrangement joins TRBV9 to TRBJ2-1; 7 bases align to TRBD1. V was clipped by 4 bases and J by 5 bases; unmatched bases: 12. CDR1 is SGDLS, CDR2 YYNGEE, per germline. The CDR3 totals 16 residues. In nucleotides, the CDR3 is TGTGCCAGCAGCCCCCGAGGAGACAGGGCTAACAATGAGCAGTTCTTC. Translated, it gives CASSPRGDRANNEQFF.

This clone has a handful of counts. The chain couples TRBV10-3 to TRBJ2-1; possible D gene TRBD2, 6 bases. Germline CDR1 ENHRY, CDR2 SYGVKD. With 10 bases removed from V and 10 bases from J, the gap between germline ends came to 23 bases. The CDR3 covers 14 residues. This CDR3 reads CATERALGGREQFF. CDR3 coding DNA: TGTGCCACCGAAAGGGCGTTGGGAGGAAGGGAGCAGTTCTTC.

The gene calls are TRBV28 and TRBJ1-1; D possibly corresponds to TRBD1 (6 bases). V shed 5 bases and J shed 1 base, with 8 bases lying between them. The CDR3 extends over 13 amino acids. Looked up from germline, CDR1 is MDHEN and CDR2 is SYDVKM. CDR3 region: CASSLQGNTEAFF. CDR3 in DNA: TGTGCCAGCAGTCTACAGGGGAACACTGAAGCTTTCTTT.

This clone has just one count. The rearrangement uses TRBV2 and TRBJ2-5; 10 nucleotides line up with TRBD1. CDR3 size: 16 residues. CDR1 and CDR2 (germline): SNHLY, FYNNEI. The V segment lost 0 bases and the J segment 4 bases; nucleotides outside the gene matches: 5. DNA for the CDR3: TGTGCCAGCAGTGAAGCCCCGACAGGGGGCGGAGAGACCCAGTACTTC. It encodes CASSEAPTGGGETQYF.

The chain is built from TRBV27 and TRBJ2-7; possible D gene TRBD1, 5 bases. Germline V gene sequence: CDR1 MNHEY, CDR2 SMNVEV (reference sequence). The germline V and J ends were trimmed by 6 bases and 1 base, with 13 bases remaining between them. The CDR3 spans 14 residues. CDR3 amino acids: CASSLRVGSYEQYF. CDR3 DNA: TGTGCCAGCAGCCTCAGGGTTGGGTCCTACGAGCAGTACTTC.

The rearrangement joins TRBV6-5 to TRBJ1-4, with D unclear. CDR3 length equals 14 residues. V lost 7 bases to trimming and J lost 0 bases, with 9 bases between them. Germline V gene data show CDR1 as MNHEY and CDR2 as SVGAGI. CDR3 protein: CASKAGTTNEKLFF. DNA for the CDR3: TGTGCCAGCAAGGCAGGAACAACTAATGAAAAACTGTTTTTT.

The chain is built from TRBV28 and TRBJ1-5, with D possibly TRBD1 on 5 matching bases. Trimming removed 3 bases from V and 6 bases from J, with 15 bases in between. Germline V gene data show CDR1 as MDHEN and CDR2 as SYDVKM. The CDR3 has 15 amino acids. This CDR3 is CASSFSGGWFQPQHF. CDR3 DNA sequence: TGTGCCAGCAGTTTTTCGGGGGGGTGGTTTCAGCCCCAGCATTTT.

This chain uses TRBV30 with TRBJ2-2; maybe TRBD2 (5 bases). The CDR3 extends over 13 amino acids. The V end was cut by 0 bases, the J end by 6 bases, with 8 bases between. CDR1 is GTSNPN and CDR2 is SVGIG in the germline V gene (reference sequence). The CDR3 loop reads CAWSVDGAGELFF. CDR3 DNA sequence: TGTGCCTGGAGTGTGGACGGGGCCGGGGAGCTGTTTTTT.

The chain uses TRBV11-3 and TRBJ2-1, with 7 bases lining up with TRBD1. Germline V lookup: CDR1 SGHNT, CDR2 YENEEA. The CDR3 totals 14 residues. J gave up 6 bases and V 2 bases, and 4 bases lay outside the gene matches. The CDR3 coding sequence is TGTGCCAGCAGCTTATCCAACAGGGGCAATGAGCAGTTCTTC. Residues: CASSLSNRGNEQFF.

V and J are TRBV5-4 and TRBJ1-2; D is uncertain. The CDR3 is 15 residues long. V lost 4 bases and J lost 0, with 13 bases in between. CDR1 is SGHNT and CDR2 is YYREEE in the germline V gene (reference sequence). The CDR3 sequence: CASSAGKAANYGYTF. DNA of the CDR3: TGTGCCAGCAGCGCGGGGAAGGCAGCTAACTATGGCTACACCTTC.

This sequence joins TRBV30 and TRBJ1-5; 8 bases agree with TRBD1. CDR1 is GTSNPN and CDR2 is SVGIG in the germline V gene (reference sequence). The CDR3 runs to 18 residues. V shed 5 bases, J shed 0 bases, and the junction held 15 bases outside the gene matches. CDR3 loop: CAWGATGDRNYSNQPQHF. CDR3 nucleotide sequence: TGTGCCTGGGGTGCGACAGGGGATCGTAACTATAGCAATCAGCCCCAGCATTTT.